Following are 30 T cell receptor beta chains from one sample sequenced in a study of cytomegalovirus exposure and HLA in healthy donors. PCR involved 60 Vbeta and 13 Jbeta primers. Sequencing was performed with immunoSEQ multiplex PCR; in TCRdb, only in-frame clones are kept and a portion is missing. The sample contains about 67,000 clones, roughly nine tenths of which appear only once. Material: PBMCs. Source of these receptors: a woman in her twenties or thirties in good health and CMV-seropositive.

The rearrangement uses TRBV10-3 and TRBJ1-1; 9 bases map to TRBD1. V dropped 6 bases and J dropped 11; count of bases not matched to a gene: 13. CDR3 length: 14 amino acids. Per germline, CDR1 ENHRY and CDR2 SYGVKD. CDR3 protein: CAISPGTGLLQAFF. The DNA of the CDR3 is TGTGCCATCAGCCCCGGGACAGGGCTCTTACAGGCTTTCTTT.

This chain joins TRBV5-1 and TRBJ2-1; 8 bases align to TRBD1. Germline V gene sequence: CDR1 SGHRS, CDR2 YFSETQ. Trimming at V came to 5 bases and at J to 6 bases, leaving 16 bases not matched to a gene. This CDR3 has 17 residues. The CDR3 nucleotides read TGCGCCAGCAGGTCACAGGGGGTAGCGGCTCGGGGCAATGAGCAGTTCTTC. Translation: CASRSQGVAARGNEQFF.

The chain employs TRBV7-9 and TRBJ1-5; TRBD1 might be the D (5 bases). The ends were cut back, 1 base at V and 0 bases at J, with 13 bases in the middle. The CDR3 runs 17 residues. Germline V lookup: CDR1 SEHNR, CDR2 FQNEAQ (reference sequence). DNA for the CDR3: TGTGCCAGCAGCTTAGATTCGGGACTTTATAGCAATCAGCCCCAGCATTTT. It translates to CASSLDSGLYSNQPQHF.

The V call is TRBV30, the J call TRBJ2-1; the match to TRBD2 covers 9 bases. CDR1 is GTSNPN and CDR2 is SVGIG in the germline V gene (reference sequence). Trimming removed 0 bases from V and 4 bases from J; junction bases left unmatched: 4. The CDR3 consists of 15 residues. CDR3 nucleotide sequence: TGTGCCTGGAGTGTACTAGCGGGTCTATACAATGAGCAGTTCTTC. Amino acid sequence: CAWSVLAGLYNEQFF.

The gene calls are TRBV15 and TRBJ1-2; 7 bases match TRBD1. V lost 5 bases, J lost 14 bases, and 14 bases stayed unmatched. CDR1 is LNHNV, CDR2 YYDKDF, per germline (reference sequence). CDR3 size: 13 residues. CDR3 sequence (DNA): TGTGCCACCAGCTACCGGGACAGAGGGGAAGAGACCTTC. Its protein is CATSYRDRGEETF.

The chain joins TRBV25-1 to TRBJ1-1; D is perhaps TRBD1 (5 bases). The CDR3 length is 16 residues. V was trimmed by 5 bases and J by 4 bases, leaving 20 bases between them. Germline CDR1 is MGHDK and CDR2 is SYGVNS. The CDR3 nucleotides read TGTGCCAGCAGTCAAGCTTGGGCAGGGCGGGGCACTGAAGCTTTCTTT. Encoded protein: CASSQAWAGRGTEAFF.

This sequence joins TRBV4-2 and TRBJ2-1; possibly TRBD2 for D (6 bases). This CDR3 spans 17 amino acids. Trimming pared 2 bases from V and 1 base from J, leaving 15 bases between. Germline CDR1 is LGHNA and CDR2 is YNFKEQ. Here the CDR3 DNA reads TGTGCCAGCAGCCAATTCATTAGCGGTAGATCCTACAATGAGCAGTTCTTC. It yields the protein CASSQFISGRSYNEQFF.

V and J are TRBV29-1 and TRBJ2-1, with 8 bases lining up with TRBD1. This CDR3 spans 15 amino acids. Germline values: CDR1 SQVTM, CDR2 ANQGSEA. V gave up 3 bases and J gave up 4 bases; unmatched junction bases: 8. CDR3 DNA: TGCAGCGTTGAGTCTAGGGACAGGTCATACAATGAGCAGTTCTTC. It specifies CSVESRDRSYNEQFF.

V is TRBV6-5 and J is TRBJ2-7; D possibly corresponds to TRBD2 (5 bases). The CDR3 length is 13 residues. Germline V CDR1 and CDR2: MNHEY, SVGAGI. Trimming stripped 6 bases from V and 2 bases from J, with 11 bases between. CDR3 bases: TGTGCCAGCAGAGCCCCGGGGACCTACGAGCAGTACTTC. Translation: CASRAPGTYEQYF.

The rearrangement links TRBV7-9 to TRBJ2-5; TRBD2 aligns across 9 bases. The tail of the sequence fits TRBJ2-7 better, so the J call may be wrong. CDR1 is SEHNR, CDR2 FQNEAQ, per germline (reference sequence). The CDR3 consists of 15 residues. CDR3: CASTSPGGRAYEQYF. The CDR3 nucleotides read TGTGCCAGCACCTCGCCGGGCGGGAGGGCCTACGAGCAGTACTTC.

The chain is built from TRBV5-6 and TRBJ2-2; the match to TRBD2 covers 13 bases. The CDR3 is 19 residues long. V gave up 4 bases and J gave up 7 bases; unmatched junction bases: 16. In germline, CDR1 is SGHDT, CDR2 YYEEEE. This CDR3 is CASSRTSGRANAQRGELFF. The CDR3 DNA sequence: TGTGCCAGCAGCCGTACTAGCGGGAGGGCCAATGCTCAGCGCGGGGAGCTGTTTTTT.

V gene TRBV7-2 combines with J gene TRBJ2-1, with a possible D match to TRBD2 (6 bases). The V end was cut by 3 bases, the J end by 13 bases, with 16 bases between. The length of the CDR3 is 13 residues. Germline V gene lookup returns CDR1 SGHTA and CDR2 FQGNSA. The CDR3: CASSFPPSAGQFF. The CDR3 DNA sequence: TGTGCCAGCAGCTTCCCCCCCTCAGCGGGTCAGTTCTTC.

The rearrangement joins TRBV27 to TRBJ1-1; tentative D call: TRBD1 (5 bases). The ends were cut back, 2 bases at V and 8 bases at J, with 9 bases in the middle. Germline CDR1 is MNHEY and CDR2 is SMNVEV (reference sequence). There are 12 residues in the CDR3. CDR3 amino acids: CASSLRAGEAFF. Written as DNA, the CDR3 is TGTGCCAGCAGTTTAAGGGCAGGGGAAGCTTTCTTT.

The chain joins TRBV30 to TRBJ1-1, with 8 bases aligning to TRBD1. The CDR3 runs 14 residues. CDR1 GTSNPN and CDR2 SVGIG come from the germline V gene (reference sequence). J was trimmed by 5 bases and V by 5 bases; bases with no gene match: 10. CDR3 protein: CAWVGGQGVTEAFF. The CDR3 bases are TGTGCCTGGGTCGGAGGACAGGGCGTAACTGAAGCTTTCTTT.

V usage is TRBV15 and J usage is TRBJ2-5; D might be TRBD2 (7 bases). The closer fit of TRBJ2-7 to the DNA end suggests the J call may be wrong. There are 15 residues in the CDR3. Germline CDR1 reads LNHNV; CDR2 reads YYDKDF (reference sequence). CDR3 nucleotides: TGTGCCACCAGCAGAGATCGGGGGGCTGAGTACGAGCAGTACTTC. It yields the protein CATSRDRGAEYEQYF.

The chain recombines TRBV28 with TRBJ1-4; tentative D call: TRBD1 (5 bases). The CDR3 is made up of 15 amino acids. The germline V and J ends were trimmed by 6 bases and 4 bases, with 15 bases remaining between them. The germline gives CDR1 MDHEN, CDR2 SYDVKM. CDR3 amino acids: CASSPLGRGNEKLFF. The CDR3 coding sequence is TGTGCCAGCAGCCCCCTGGGGAGGGGTAATGAAAAACTGTTTTTT.

The chain carries TRBV5-1 and TRBJ2-5, with D hard to call. Germline V lookup: CDR1 SGHRS, CDR2 YFSETQ. V shed 0 bases and J shed 3 bases, with 6 bases lying between them. The CDR3 totals 13 residues. The CDR3 DNA is TGCGCCAGCAGCTTGGATCCGGAAGAGACCCAGTACTTC. Translated, it gives CASSLDPEETQYF.

The V gene is TRBV7-9, the J gene TRBJ2-1; possibly TRBD2 for D (5 bases). Germline CDR1 SEHNR, CDR2 FQNEAQ (reference sequence). The CDR3 extends over 13 amino acids. V was cut by 3 bases and J by 8 bases, with 11 bases left in between. CDR3 sequence (DNA): TGTGCCAGCAGCTTGGTCGGGATCGATGAGCAGTTCTTC. Translating it yields CASSLVGIDEQFF.

The chain uses TRBV7-9 and TRBJ2-7; the match to TRBD2 covers 16 bases. Trimming removed 6 bases from V and 3 bases from J; junction bases left unmatched: 11. CDR1 and CDR2 from the germline V gene are SEHNR and FQNEAQ (reference sequence). The CDR3 consists of 18 residues. CDR3 sequence reads: CASSTPGLAGGYSYEQYF. The CDR3 DNA sequence: TGTGCCAGCAGTACCCCGGGACTAGCGGGAGGGTATAGCTACGAGCAGTACTTC.

The chain is built from TRBV20-1 and TRBJ2-5, with a tentative D call TRBD2 (5 bases). CDR3 size: 11 residues. Germline CDR1 reads DFQATT; CDR2 reads SNEGSKA (reference sequence). V lost 6 bases to trimming and J lost 9 bases, with 14 bases between them. CDR3 residues: CSALGGLSQYF. In DNA form, the CDR3 reads TGCAGTGCCTTAGGCGGGTTATCCCAGTACTTC.

CDR3 loop: CASSLVGTGGDEQFF. Here the CDR3 DNA reads TGTGCCAGCAGCTTAGTCGGGACAGGGGGCGATGAGCAGTTCTTC. The V gene is TRBV7-9, the J gene TRBJ2-1; 12 bases map to TRBD1. V gave up 1 base and J gave up 8 bases; unmatched junction bases: 3. CDR1 SEHNR and CDR2 FQNEAQ come from the germline V gene (reference sequence). This CDR3 spans 15 amino acids.

This sequence joins TRBV5-1 and TRBJ2-2, with D tentatively TRBD1 (5 bases). Trimming stripped 4 bases from V and 1 base from J, with 8 bases between. Germline assignment: CDR1 SGHRS and CDR2 YFSETQ. There are 14 residues in the CDR3. The CDR3: CASSRGQNTGELFF. In DNA form, the CDR3 reads TGCGCCAGCAGCCGCGGACAGAACACCGGGGAGCTGTTTTTT. The variable domain in full, with the rest retrieved from reference TRBV5-1 and TRBJ2-2, is KAGVTQTPRYLIKTRGQQVTLSCSPISGHRSVSWYQQTPGQGLQFLFEYFSETQRNKGNFPGRFSGRQFSNSRSEMNVSTLELGDSALYLCASSRGQNTGELFFGEGSRLTVL.

CDR3 protein: CASSPGHAGANQYF. Here the CDR3 DNA reads TGCGCCAGCAGCCCGGGACACGCCGGGGCAAACCAGTACTTC. This sequence joins TRBV5-1 and TRBJ2-5; tentative D call: TRBD1 (6 bases). This CDR3 region has 14 residues. V lost 4 bases and J 10 bases, leaving 20 bases between the germline ends. From germline, CDR1 is SGHRS and CDR2 YFSETQ.

V and J are TRBV10-2 and TRBJ2-3; TRBD1 might be the D (6 bases). V dropped 5 bases and J dropped 4 bases, with 10 bases sitting between them. The CDR3 runs 13 residues. The germline V gene encodes CDR1 WSHSY and CDR2 SAAADI. This CDR3 is CASSSTGSDTQYF. The CDR3, as DNA: TGCGCCAGCAGTTCTACAGGGTCAGATACGCAGTATTTT.

The chain has TRBV7-9 and TRBJ1-3; TRBD1 matches 9 bases. J was trimmed by 0 bases and V by 5 bases; bases with no gene match: 11. The germline gives CDR1 SEHNR, CDR2 FQNEAQ (reference sequence). The CDR3 totals 18 residues. The CDR3 loop is CASSPRTGEAVSGNTIYF. The CDR3 nucleotides are TGTGCCAGCAGCCCGCGGACAGGGGAAGCCGTCTCTGGAAACACCATATATTTT.

The chain employs TRBV5-1 and TRBJ1-6; 10 bases agree with TRBD1. From germline, CDR1 is SGHRS and CDR2 YFSETQ. CDR3 length: 17 amino acids. The ends lost 4 bases at V and 9 bases at J; junction bases unmatched: 13. This CDR3 reads CASSPLGQGSPGSPLHF. CDR3 DNA sequence: TGCGCCAGCAGCCCTCTGGGACAGGGGTCTCCGGGTTCACCCCTCCACTTT.

The V gene is TRBV12-5, the J gene TRBJ2-4; 7 nucleotides align to TRBD1. Germline CDR1 reads LGHNT; CDR2 reads FRNRAP. CDR3 length: 13 amino acids. J gave up 6 bases and V 7 bases, and 6 bases lay outside the gene matches. CDR3 nucleotides: TGTGCTAGTGCCAGGACAGGAACAAACATTCAGTACTTC. Translation gives CASARTGTNIQYF.

This chain joins TRBV19 and TRBJ1-2; 7 nucleotides align to TRBD1. After removal of 3 bases from V and 2 bases from J, the junction contained 6 bases not matched to a gene. There are 15 residues in the CDR3. Germline V gene data show CDR1 as LNHDA and CDR2 as SQIVND (reference sequence). CDR3 loop: CASSIFAGGNYGYTF. The CDR3 coding sequence is TGTGCCAGTAGTATCTTTGCAGGGGGGAACTATGGCTACACCTTC.

The V and J genes are TRBV28 and TRBJ2-7, with 9 bases that match TRBD2. Germline CDR1 MDHEN, CDR2 SYDVKM. The CDR3 runs 14 residues. The V gene end was trimmed by 5 bases and the J gene end by 3 bases; junction bases not matched to a gene: 5. The CDR3 region is CASSPPTSGYEQYF. The CDR3 nucleotides are TGTGCCAGCAGTCCCCCGACTAGCGGCTACGAGCAGTACTTC.

The rearrangement joins TRBV5-4 to TRBJ2-3; D possibly corresponds to TRBD2 (5 bases). The CDR3 extends over 15 amino acids. V lost 2 bases and J 11 bases, leaving 21 bases between the germline ends. Per germline, CDR1 SGHNT and CDR2 YYREEE (reference sequence). The CDR3 sequence is CASSFFGISAGRQYF. Written as DNA, the CDR3 is TGTGCCAGCAGCTTTTTTGGCATTTCGGCGGGCAGGCAGTATTTT.